There are many counts of the clone carrying this T cell receptor beta chain. The sample belongs to a study of T cells in Graves' hyperthyroidism and ophthalmopathy. Study-wide background: Peripheral blood was taken when the disease was first diagnosed, before any treatment began.

TCR beta CDR3 sequences were amplified from RNA transcripts. The primer set for the first-round RT-PCR of the TCR CDR3 was HTBI. TCRdb recomputed calls from the multiplex PCR reads with MiXCR, one row per CDR3 protein. The sample has some 800,000 distinct CDR3 sequences, more than 30% seen once; the top ten hold approximately 8.7%. Uncontrolled infection, other autoimmune disease, pregnancy or lactation excluded patients. The V gene's germline CDR1 is LNHDA and CDR2 SQIVND (reference sequence). Trimming removed 0 bases from V and 7 bases from J, with 6 bases in between. The CDR3 is 12 amino acids. The gene calls are TRBV19 and TRBJ1-1; tentatively, D is TRBD1 (6 bases). Sequenced sample: blood. The TCR originated in a man younger than 35 with Graves' hyperthyroidism. Written as DNA, the CDR3 is TGTGCCAGTAGTATAGAAGGGGGTGAAGCTTTCTTT. Its translation is CASSIEGGEAFF.